The entry that follows covers one T cell receptor beta chain sequence. This entry is derived from a study of cytomegalovirus exposure and HLA in healthy donors. Both 60 Vbeta primers and 13 Jbeta primers went into the PCR. Clones were sequenced by immunoSEQ multiplex PCR, and TCRdb holds only the in-frame ones, with some missing. The sample yields roughly 140,000 clones, roughly three quarters seen once. The sequenced sample consisted of PBMCs. This TCR came from a man aged 18 to 30 in good health and CMV-seronegative.

CDR3 nucleotides: TGTGCCAGCAGCCCACAAGGGGGCGCCGGGGAGCTGTTTTTT. Its translation: CASSPQGGAGELFF. This chain uses TRBV5-5 with TRBJ2-2; 7 bases align to TRBD1. CDR3 length equals 14 residues. V lost 4 bases to trimming and J lost 6 bases; unmatched junction nucleotides: 6. The germline CDR1 and CDR2 sequences are SGHKS and YYEKEE (reference sequence). Drawing the rest from reference TRBV5-5 and TRBJ2-2, the complete variable domain is DAGVTQSPTHLIKTRGQQVTLRCSPISGHKSVSWYQQVLGQGPQFIFQYYEKEERGRGNFPDRFSARQFPNYSSELNVNALLLGDSALYLCASSPQGGAGELFFGEGSRLTVL.